One sample yielded the 16 T cell receptor beta chains listed below, sequenced in a study of cytomegalovirus exposure and HLA in healthy donors. A multiplex PCR was run with 60 Vbeta primers and 13 Jbeta primers. The repertoire was sequenced with immunoSEQ multiplex PCR; TCRdb's copy has only in-frame clones and lacks some. There are around 150,000 clones in the sample; 55% to 85% occur only once, and 2.1% lies in the top ten. Input material: PBMCs. All receptors derive from a man aged 40-55 years in good health and CMV-seronegative.

This chain links TRBV7-2 with TRBJ2-7, with D perhaps TRBD1 (6 bases). Trimming pared 1 base from V and 2 bases from J, leaving 15 bases between. The CDR3 is made up of 16 amino acids. Per germline, CDR1 SGHTA and CDR2 FQGNSA. The CDR3 spells CASSLGGQGRTYEQYF. In DNA form, the CDR3 reads TGTGCCAGCAGCTTAGGGGGGCAGGGGCGTACCTACGAGCAGTACTTC.

The rearrangement links TRBV5-1 to TRBJ2-5, with 7 bases fitting TRBD1. V lost 4 bases and J lost 5; bases outside the gene matches: 5. The CDR3 loop spans 13 amino acids. Germline CDR1 reads SGHRS; CDR2 reads YFSETQ. The CDR3 DNA follows: TGCGCCAGCAGCCTACAGGGGAAGGAGACCCAGTACTTC. The encoded protein is CASSLQGKETQYF.

This clone was counted once. V and J are TRBV5-8 and TRBJ2-7, with D possibly matching TRBD1 (6 bases). The CDR3 totals 14 residues. Trimming took 0 bases from V and 4 from J, leaving 11 bases between them. The V gene's germline CDR1 is SGHTS and CDR2 YDEGEE. The CDR3 nucleotides read TGTGCCAGCAGCTTGGTATACAGGGCTTACGAGCAGTACTTC. Protein product: CASSLVYRAYEQYF.

This clone was observed once. The V and J genes are TRBV5-1 and TRBJ2-7; perhaps TRBD2 as D (6 bases). Trimming shortened V by 0 bases and J by 7 bases, and 14 bases separated the two germline ends. The CDR3 is 14 amino acids. Germline assignment: CDR1 SGHRS and CDR2 YFSETQ. The CDR3 sequence: CASSLAPEGTEQYF. CDR3 DNA: TGCGCCAGCAGCTTGGCACCGGAGGGTACGGAGCAGTACTTC.

This clone was counted only a few times. At the DNA level, this CDR3 is encoded by other sequences in the same sample as well. J is TRBJ2-5 and V is TRBV19; 15 bases are shared with TRBD2. Per germline, CDR1 LNHDA and CDR2 SQIVND (reference sequence). V shed 3 bases, J shed 5 bases, and the junction held 10 bases outside the gene matches. This CDR3 has 18 amino acids. This CDR3 is CASSIRGLAGGPPETQYF. CDR3 nucleotides: TGTGCCAGTAGTATTCGGGGACTAGCGGGGGGCCCACCGGAGACCCAGTACTTC.

The sample holds a few counts of this clone. The CDR3 nucleotides are TGTGCCAGCAGCCCCCGAACTAGCCGGTCCACCGGGGAGCTGTTTTTT. This codes for CASSPRTSRSTGELFF. The chain recombines TRBV7-7 with TRBJ2-2; perhaps TRBD2 as D (6 bases). In germline, CDR1 is SSHAT, CDR2 FNYEAQ (reference sequence). V dropped 5 bases and J dropped 4 bases, with 17 bases sitting between them. The length of the CDR3 is 16 residues.

The V and J genes are TRBV6-5 and TRBJ1-2; TRBD1 agrees at 8 bases. From germline, CDR1 is MNHEY and CDR2 SVGAGI. The CDR3 sequence is 13 residues long. Trimming at V came to 5 bases and at J to 7 bases, leaving 6 bases not matched to a gene. In nucleotides, the CDR3 is TGTGCCAGCAGTCAAATACAGGGGGTTGGCTACACCTTC. The encoded protein is CASSQIQGVGYTF.

This chain uses TRBV9 with TRBJ2-3; the match to TRBD2 covers 7 bases. The CDR3 runs 17 residues. The germline gives CDR1 SGDLS, CDR2 YYNGEE. J lost 3 bases, V lost 0 bases, and 10 bases had no gene match. The CDR3 protein is CASSVGGAGVLTDTQYF. CDR3 in DNA: TGTGCCAGCAGCGTAGGTGGGGCGGGAGTGTTGACAGATACGCAGTATTTT. Looking up the rest from reference TRBV9 and TRBJ2-3 gives the full variable domain: DSGVTQTPKHLITATGQRVTLRCSPRSGDLSVYWYQQSLDQGLQFLIQYYNGEERAKGNILERFSAQQFPDLHSELNLSSLELGDSALYFCASSVGGAGVLTDTQYFGPGTRLTVL.

This clone appeared a few times. DNA of the CDR3: TGTGCCAGCAGTTGGGAGGGCAGGAATCATGGCTACACCTTC. The encoded protein is CASSWEGRNHGYTF. This chain connects TRBV5-6 to TRBJ1-2; unclear D gene. Trimming took 5 bases from V and 6 from J, leaving 17 bases between them. Germline V lookup: CDR1 SGHDT, CDR2 YYEEEE. This CDR3 has 14 residues. Together with reference TRBV5-6 and TRBJ1-2, the CDR3 gives the full variable domain: DAGVTQSPTHLIKTRGQQVTLRCSPKSGHDTVSWYQQALGQGPQFIFQYYEEEERQRGNFPDRFSGHQFPNYSSELNVNALLLGDSALYLCASSWEGRNHGYTFGSGTRLTVV.

This clone has more than one count but fewer than ten. One end of the junction fails to match germline, which may point to a read error. The chain recombines TRBV6-5 with TRBJ1-5, with a tentative D call TRBD1 (5 bases). CDR1 is MNHEY, CDR2 SVGAGI, per germline. CDR3 size: 14 residues. The CDR3 DNA sequence: TGTGCCAGCAGAACCCAGGGAATGGATCAGCCCCAGAATTTT. It is translated as CASRTQGMDQPQNF.

The rearrangement joins TRBV2 to TRBJ2-7; 9 bases align to TRBD1. The J segment lost 1 base and the V segment lost 6 bases, leaving 7 bases of the junction unmatched. CDR1 and CDR2 from the germline V gene are SNHLY and FYNNEI. The CDR3 has 15 residues. Here the CDR3 reads CASSADRGMSYEQYF. The CDR3 nucleotides are TGTGCCAGCAGCGCGGACAGGGGCATGTCCTACGAGCAGTACTTC.

V usage is TRBV10-3 and J usage is TRBJ1-2; TRBD1 aligns across 7 bases. V lost 6 bases to trimming and J lost 5 bases; unmatched junction nucleotides: 3. Looked up from germline, CDR1 is ENHRY and CDR2 is SYGVKD. The CDR3 is 12 residues long. CDR3 DNA: TGTGCCATCAGCGGGACAGAGTATGGCTACACCTTC. Its translation is CAISGTEYGYTF.

CDR3 nucleotides: TGTGCCAGCAAGGACAGCACTAATGAAAAACTGTTTTTT. It yields the protein CASKDSTNEKLFF. The chain couples TRBV6-6 to TRBJ1-4; weak D call: TRBD1 (6 bases). V lost 7 bases and J 2 bases, leaving 8 bases between the germline ends. Looked up from germline, CDR1 is MNHNY and CDR2 is SVGAGI (reference sequence). The CDR3 has 13 residues.

The chain carries TRBV28 and TRBJ1-2; 7 nucleotides match TRBD1. Germline values: CDR1 MDHEN, CDR2 SYDVKM. This CDR3 is built from 12 residues. Germline trimming cut 7 bases from V and 5 bases from J; bases unmatched to any gene: 4. DNA for the CDR3: TGTGCCAGCACGGACAGGATTTATGGCTACACCTTC. Protein product: CASTDRIYGYTF.

This clone was recorded a few times. The chain uses TRBV6-6 and TRBJ1-1; D call uncertain. Germline CDR1 is MNHNY and CDR2 is SVGAGI (reference sequence). The germline V and J ends were trimmed by 5 bases and 2 bases, with 12 bases remaining between them. The CDR3 covers 14 residues. This chain's CDR3 is CASSVPRSNTEAFF. In DNA, the CDR3 is TGTGCCAGCAGTGTCCCTCGGTCCAACACTGAAGCTTTCTTT.

This chain joins TRBV29-1 and TRBJ1-4, with a possible D match to TRBD1 (5 bases). The CDR3 sequence is 15 residues long. V gave up 1 base and J gave up 8 bases, with 17 bases separating them. The germline V gene has CDR1 SQVTM and CDR2 ANQGSEA. In DNA, the CDR3 is TGCAGCGTTGAAGTATGTTGCAGGGTAGACGAAAAACTGTTTTTT. Protein sequence: CSVEVCCRVDEKLFF.